This T cell receptor beta chain was retrieved from a study of T cell changes during pregnancy in multiple sclerosis (dated by TCRdb to the late 2010s). For the wider study: Changes in the T cell repertoire over the course of pregnancy were examined in this study in women with multiple sclerosis.

Based on the germline V gene, the CDR1 and CDR2 sequences are SGHVS and FQNEAQ. The CDR3 starts with the cysteine, ends with the phenylalanine, and has 15 residues. CDR3 DNA is the only sequence kept; it has 45 bases, read in frame from the first base. V drops 1 base and J drops 3 bases, leaving 9 bases in between. In the case of this clone: There is no known antigen for this receptor. Base-call qualities are not available, and no considerably larger clone is one nucleotide away.

The library was built by means of the immunoSEQ multiplex PCR assay. TCRdb's version of the immuneACCESS table is confined to in-frame rearrangements and falls short of the full clone set. An unresolved V gene accounts for under half of the shortfall where checked; the remainder is of unknown origin. This sample comprises tens of thousands of clones, 90% of them detected only once. The top ten hold 5% to 5.5% of the sample. This receptor was obtained from a female donor in good health, enrolled as a control in a pregnancy study. Rearrangement joined TRBV7-8 to TRBJ2-2; matching of 6 bases hints at TRBD2 as the D gene. Sequenced here: peripheral blood, sampled in the third trimester of pregnancy. The sequence in DNA is TGTGCCAGCAGCTTAGGGGACTCTTACACCGGGGAGCTGTTTTTT. Protein translation: CASSLGDSYTGELFF.